Only one count was recorded for the clone carrying this T cell receptor (beta chain). Its cognate antigen is unknown. TCRdb processed the reads anew with MiXCR; each CDR3 protein has one entry. The sample includes some 700,000 distinct CDR3 sequences, around 31% of them seen just once. The data originate from a study of T cell repertoires in cytomegalovirus infection. V was cut by 3 bases and J by 0 bases, with 8 bases left in between. Germline assignment: CDR1 SNHLY and CDR2 FYNNEI. The CDR3 runs to 14 residues. The material was cultured PBMCs, obtained from culture after CMV antigen stimulation. The J gene is TRBJ1-2, the V gene TRBV2; TRBD1 might be the D (6 bases). This receptor was obtained from a human donor in good health (CMV status not recorded). Some clones in this sample may be carry-over from other donors' samples. CDR3 DNA sequence: TGTGCCAGCAGTGACAGGGGAACTAACTATGGCTACACCTTC. Its protein product is CASSDRGTNYGYTF.